What follows describes a single T cell receptor beta chain. The record originates from a study of blood T cell repertoires in COVID-19. Study-level background: Acute-phase and convalescent COVID-19 samples originated in the United States, Italy and Spain. T cells, B-cell-depleted T cells, or PBMCs supplied cDNA or gDNA.

The germline gives CDR1 LGHDT, CDR2 YNNKEL (reference sequence). V lost 7 bases and J lost 5, with 29 bases in between. The CDR3 is 18 amino acids. Original methodology: Nucleated cell counts were estimated from reference gene primer amplification. Here immunoSEQ multiplex PCR was the method, and the copy in TCRdb shows in-frame clones only, minus some. D and trimming were read from the DNA, whereas the V and J calls and clone size are those reported in that table. The sample holds about 330,000 clones, more than 70% seen once. Sequenced material: peripheral blood. This receptor was identified in a woman between 50 and 59 years old with acute or convalescent COVID-19. This rearrangement joins TRBV3-1 (or the pseudogene TRBV3-2) to TRBJ2-5; D possibly corresponds to TRBD1 (5 bases). The CDR3 DNA reads TGTGCCAGCACCCTCGGCGATTGCCTGGTAGGGGATGTTGAGACCCAGTACTTC. Residues: CASTLGDCLVGDVETQYF.